These T cell receptor beta chains were read from a single sample in a study of cytomegalovirus exposure and HLA in healthy donors. TCRdb's table, derived via immunoSEQ multiplex PCR, lists solely in-frame clones and lacks some. The sample yields about 110,000 clones, more than 75% seen once. The specimen was PBMCs. These receptor sequences come from a middle-aged man in good health and CMV-seronegative. Each CDR3 is given with its conserved first and last residue. The order of the fields is V gene, J gene, D gene, clone size, CDR3 DNA, CDR3 protein. The D gene is left open where the match is weak. Expanded clones are given a class, and other clones once, few, many or no size at all.

v_call: TRBV2
j_call: TRBJ2-3
d_call: TRBD2
clone_size: NA
cdr3_nt: TGTGCCAGCCGAGCGGGGAGGTCTCTAGATACGCAGTATTTT
cdr3_aa: CASRAGRSLDTQYF

v_call: TRBV28
j_call: TRBJ2-2
d_call: TRBD2
clone_size: NA
cdr3_nt: TGTGCCAGCAGTTTATTGGGACTAGGTATCGGGGAGCTGTTTTTT
cdr3_aa: CASSLLGLGIGELFF

v_call: TRBV5-1
j_call: TRBJ1-4
d_call: NA
clone_size: NA
cdr3_nt: TGCGCCAGCAGCTCTACAGGCGAAAAACCGTTTTTT
cdr3_aa: CASSSTGEKPFF

v_call: TRBV7-9
j_call: TRBJ2-3
d_call: TRBD2
clone_size: NA
cdr3_nt: TGTGCCAGCAGCTTAGATGGCGGGGGGGCCGCAGATACGCAGTATTTT
cdr3_aa: CASSLDGGGAADTQYF

v_call: TRBV14
j_call: TRBJ2-5
d_call: NA
clone_size: NA
cdr3_nt: TGTGCCAGCAGCCAAGATCCGACCCGCGAGGGAGAGACCCAGTACTTC
cdr3_aa: CASSQDPTREGETQYF

v_call: TRBV28
j_call: TRBJ1-5
d_call: TRBD1
clone_size: NA
cdr3_nt: TGTGCCAGCAGTGAGCTTGACAGGGTCCTCTCTAATCAGCCCCAGCATTTT
cdr3_aa: CASSELDRVLSNQPQHF

v_call: TRBV29-1
j_call: TRBJ2-7
d_call: TRBD1
clone_size: NA
cdr3_nt: TGCAGCGTTAGTGGGACAGGGGCGCCCTACGAGCAGTACTTC
cdr3_aa: CSVSGTGAPYEQYF

v_call: TRBV9
j_call: TRBJ1-5
d_call: TRBD1
clone_size: NA
cdr3_nt: TGTGCCAGCAGCGCCGGGACAGGGGGCAATCAGCCCCAGCATTTT
cdr3_aa: CASSAGTGGNQPQHF

v_call: TRBV5-1
j_call: TRBJ2-7
d_call: TRBD1
clone_size: NA
cdr3_nt: TGCGCCAGCAGCATGGGACAGCACTACGAGCAGTACTTC
cdr3_aa: CASSMGQHYEQYF

v_call: TRBV6-1
j_call: TRBJ2-3
d_call: NA
clone_size: NA
cdr3_nt: TGTGCCAGCAGTGATTGGCGGGGGCTACCAGATACGCAGTATTTT
cdr3_aa: CASSDWRGLPDTQYF

v_call: TRBV5-1
j_call: TRBJ1-4
d_call: TRBD1
clone_size: once
cdr3_nt: TGCGCCAGCAGCTTAGCCGGGACAGTCAATGAAAAACTGTTTTTT
cdr3_aa: CASSLAGTVNEKLFF

v_call: TRBV9
j_call: TRBJ2-1
d_call: TRBD2
clone_size: NA
cdr3_nt: TGTGCCAGCAGCGTAGGAGGGACTAACGGGAATGAGCAGTTCTTC
cdr3_aa: CASSVGGTNGNEQFF

v_call: TRBV11-3
j_call: TRBJ1-2
d_call: TRBD1
clone_size: once
cdr3_nt: TGTGCCAGCAGCTTAAGGTACAGGGGCCCCATGACCTTC
cdr3_aa: CASSLRYRGPMTF

v_call: TRBV27
j_call: TRBJ1-1
d_call: NA
clone_size: NA
cdr3_nt: TGTGCCAGCAGACCCCAGGGTATGAACACTGAAGCTTTCTTT
cdr3_aa: CASRPQGMNTEAFF

v_call: TRBV5-6
j_call: TRBJ1-1
d_call: NA
clone_size: NA
cdr3_nt: TGTGCCAGCAGCTTCGACAGGACAAGGAACACTGAAGCTTTCTTT
cdr3_aa: CASSFDRTRNTEAFF

v_call: TRBV7-2
j_call: TRBJ1-6
d_call: NA
clone_size: once
cdr3_nt: TGTGCCAGCAGCTTAGCGCTACAGGCCGGGTCACCCCTCCACTTT
cdr3_aa: CASSLALQAGSPLHF

v_call: TRBV6-6
j_call: TRBJ2-3
d_call: NA
clone_size: NA
cdr3_nt: TGTGCCAGCAGTTACTCCGGTGTAGATACGCAGTATTTT
cdr3_aa: CASSYSGVDTQYF

v_call: TRBV18
j_call: TRBJ2-5
d_call: NA
clone_size: NA
cdr3_nt: TGTGCCAGCTCACCGGGGAGGAAAGAGACCCAGTACTTC
cdr3_aa: CASSPGRKETQYF

v_call: TRBV7-6
j_call: TRBJ1-2
d_call: TRBD1
clone_size: once
cdr3_nt: TGTGCCAGCAGCTCCTTGACAGGGGGGGGTGGCTACACCTTC
cdr3_aa: CASSSLTGGGGYTF

v_call: TRBV4-1
j_call: TRBJ2-1
d_call: TRBD1
clone_size: NA
cdr3_nt: TGCGCCAGCAGCCAAGTTGACAGGGTAGCCTACAATGAGCAGTTCTTC
cdr3_aa: CASSQVDRVAYNEQFF

v_call: TRBV5-5
j_call: TRBJ1-4
d_call: TRBD1
clone_size: NA
cdr3_nt: TGTGCCAGCAGTCGGGGACAGGGGACTAATGAAAAACTGTTTTTT
cdr3_aa: CASSRGQGTNEKLFF

v_call: TRBV6-5
j_call: TRBJ1-5
d_call: TRBD1
clone_size: few
cdr3_nt: TGTGCCAGCAGTTCCATAACAGGGGGGAGGAATCAGCCCCAGCATTTT
cdr3_aa: CASSSITGGRNQPQHF

v_call: TRBV11-2
j_call: TRBJ2-7
d_call: NA
clone_size: NA
cdr3_nt: TGTGCCAGCAGCTTAGCCCGGGGGACTGACGAGCAGTACTTC
cdr3_aa: CASSLARGTDEQYF

v_call: TRBV6-5
j_call: TRBJ1-1
d_call: TRBD1
clone_size: NA
cdr3_nt: TGTGCCAGCAGTATACAGGGGCGGGACACTGAAGCTTTCTTT
cdr3_aa: CASSIQGRDTEAFF

v_call: TRBV6-5
j_call: TRBJ2-1
d_call: NA
clone_size: NA
cdr3_nt: TGTGCCAGCAGTTACAAGAGCTCCTACAATGAGCAGTTCTTC
cdr3_aa: CASSYKSSYNEQFF

v_call: TRBV9
j_call: TRBJ2-3
d_call: NA
clone_size: NA
cdr3_nt: TGTGCCAGCAGCGTAACAGACCGCACAGATACGCAGTATTTT
cdr3_aa: CASSVTDRTDTQYF

v_call: TRBV6-1
j_call: TRBJ1-5
d_call: NA
clone_size: NA
cdr3_nt: TGTGCCAGCAGTGGAGGGGGAGTGAGGAATCAGCCCCAGCATTTT
cdr3_aa: CASSGGGVRNQPQHF

v_call: TRBV4-1
j_call: TRBJ1-2
d_call: NA
clone_size: NA
cdr3_nt: TGCGCCAGCAGCCAACTTGGCGCGGAAGAAGATGGCTACACCTTC
cdr3_aa: CASSQLGAEEDGYTF

v_call: TRBV7-6
j_call: TRBJ2-5
d_call: TRBD1
clone_size: NA
cdr3_nt: TGTGCCAGCAGCAACCCGGGACAGGGTGGGGAGACCCAGTACTTC
cdr3_aa: CASSNPGQGGETQYF

v_call: TRBV5-5
j_call: TRBJ1-1
d_call: NA
clone_size: NA
cdr3_nt: TGTGCCAGCAGCAACGCGGGCAGTTCGAACACTGAAGCTTTCTTT
cdr3_aa: CASSNAGSSNTEAFF

v_call: TRBV5-8
j_call: TRBJ2-3
d_call: NA
clone_size: NA
cdr3_nt: TGTGCCAGCAGCCAGGGCCGGTCTGTGGATACGCAGTATTTT
cdr3_aa: CASSQGRSVDTQYF

v_call: TRBV5-1
j_call: TRBJ2-5
d_call: NA
clone_size: few
cdr3_nt: TGCGCCAGCAGTCCGGGGGTAGCAGAGACCCAGTACTTC
cdr3_aa: CASSPGVAETQYF

v_call: TRBV4-2
j_call: TRBJ2-2
d_call: TRBD2
clone_size: NA
cdr3_nt: TGTGCCAGCAGCCAAGAGGCTAGCGGGGTTAGGACCGGGGAGCTGTTTTTT
cdr3_aa: CASSQEASGVRTGELFF

v_call: TRBV5-1
j_call: TRBJ1-4
d_call: NA
clone_size: once
cdr3_nt: TGCGCCAGCAGCTGGGGGGCAACTAATGAAAAACTGTTTTTT
cdr3_aa: CASSWGATNEKLFF

v_call: TRBV29-1
j_call: TRBJ2-1
d_call: NA
clone_size: NA
cdr3_nt: TGCAGCGTCCACCGAGGCGGGGAGCAGTTCTTC
cdr3_aa: CSVHRGGEQFF